Below, 14 T cell receptor beta chains from the same sample are listed, as sequenced in a study of early T cells in non-severe SARS-CoV-2 infection. TCRdb itself ran the 5' RACE reads through MiXCR, one entry per CDR3 protein. The sample consists of nearly 95,000 distinct CDR3 sequences, around 16% of them appearing once. Source: whole blood, taken at baseline. Receptor source: an adult who was a healthcare worker with PCR-confirmed SARS-CoV-2 infection or an uninfected control (not recorded which).

CDR3 in amino acids: CASSPQGIGQPQHF. The CDR3 DNA follows: TGTGCCAGCAGTCCGCAGGGAATTGGTCAGCCCCAGCATTTT. The chain has TRBV21-1 and TRBJ1-5; the table calls TRBD1, which could not be checked here. TRBV21-1 is deemed a pseudogene. The CDR3 is 14 residues long.

The V gene is TRBV7-9, the J gene TRBJ2-5; tentative D call: TRBD1 (5 bases). V lost 5 bases and J 4 bases, leaving 14 bases between the germline ends. CDR3 length: 14 amino acids. CDR1 is SEHNR, CDR2 FQNEAQ, per germline (reference sequence). CDR3 protein: CASSPGPSRETQYF. In DNA form, the CDR3 reads TGTGCCAGCAGCCCAGGGCCTTCACGAGAGACCCAGTACTTC. Supplemented by reference TRBV7-9 and TRBJ2-5, the full variable domain reads DTGVSQNPRHKITKRGQNVTFRCDPISEHNRLYWYRQTLGQGPEFLTYFQNEAQLEKSRLLSDRFSAERPKGSFSTLEIQRTEQGDSAMYLCASSPGPSRETQYFGPGTRLLVL.

This rearrangement joins TRBV2 to TRBJ2-4, with 7 bases aligning to TRBD2. The trim removed 7 bases at V and 3 bases at J, leaving 9 bases unmatched. The CDR3 has 15 residues. CDR1 and CDR2 (germline): SNHLY, FYNNEI. The CDR3 coding sequence is TGTGCCAGCAAGACGGGAGGAGGGAGCAAAAACATTCAGTACTTC. This codes for CASKTGGGSKNIQYF.

The V call is TRBV28, the J call TRBJ2-3; 7 bases align to TRBD1. There are 14 residues in the CDR3. Per germline, CDR1 MDHEN and CDR2 SYDVKM. V lost 4 bases and J lost 3; bases outside the gene matches: 4. CDR3 amino acids: CASSSGQPTDTQYF. The CDR3 nucleotides are TGTGCCAGCAGTTCGGGACAGCCGACAGATACGCAGTATTTT.

This chain uses TRBV4-3 with TRBJ1-2; D ambiguous. The length of the CDR3 is 16 residues. V was shortened by 0 bases and J by 0 bases, with 11 bases between the two germline ends. Looked up from germline, CDR1 is LGHNA and CDR2 is YSLEER. CDR3 nucleotide sequence: TGCGCCAGCAGCCAAGAAGTTACAGTCTCTAACTATGGCTACACCTTC. Translated, it gives CASSQEVTVSNYGYTF.

This clonotype was counted only a few times. The V and J genes are TRBV7-9 and TRBJ1-1, with 8 bases matching TRBD1. CDR1 and CDR2 (germline): SEHNR, FQNEAQ (reference sequence). The CDR3 extends over 14 amino acids. The V gene end was trimmed by 4 bases and the J gene end by 3 bases; junction bases not matched to a gene: 4. The CDR3 bases are TGTGCCAGCAGCTCCCGACAGGGGCACACTGAAGCTTTCTTT. Protein product: CASSSRQGHTEAFF.

This clonotype was found many times. The genes are TRBV4-1 and TRBJ2-1; unclear D gene. Trimming shortened V by 3 bases and J by 14 bases, and 17 bases separated the two germline ends. Germline lookup yields CDR1 MGHRA and CDR2 YSYEKL. The CDR3 extends over 13 amino acids. The CDR3 reads CASSQRETATKFF. In DNA form, the CDR3 reads TGCGCCAGCAGCCAGAGAGAGACTGCGACGAAGTTCTTC.

The rearrangement links TRBV20-1 to TRBJ2-1; maybe TRBD2 (6 bases). Looked up from germline, CDR1 is DFQATT and CDR2 is SNEGSKA (reference sequence). V lost 3 bases and J lost 9, with 15 bases in between. The length of the CDR3 is 13 residues. The CDR3 reads CSARGSGLGEQFF. CDR3 DNA: TGCAGTGCTAGGGGAAGCGGGCTTGGTGAGCAGTTCTTC.

This clonotype came up a few times. This chain joins TRBV20-1 and TRBJ1-2, with no clear D. The CDR3 runs 10 residues. Germline V CDR1 and CDR2: DFQATT, SNEGSKA (reference sequence). Trimming took 6 bases from V and 5 from J, leaving 7 bases between them. CDR3 amino acids: CSAMGYGYTF. DNA for the CDR3: TGCAGTGCGATGGGGTATGGCTACACCTTC.

This clonotype appeared many times. The chain carries TRBV20-1 and TRBJ1-5, with D possibly matching TRBD1 (5 bases). This CDR3 has 13 amino acids. V lost 6 bases and J lost 6, with 15 bases in between. Germline CDR1 DFQATT, CDR2 SNEGSKA (reference sequence). The CDR3 region is CSALGRAGQPQHF. For the CDR3, the DNA is TGCAGTGCCCTGGGCAGGGCAGGTCAGCCCCAGCATTTT.

This clonotype was observed a handful of times. The chain joins TRBV5-1 to TRBJ2-7, with 11 bases aligning to TRBD1. The V segment lost 0 bases and the J segment 5 bases; nucleotides outside the gene matches: 1. Germline CDR1 reads SGHRS; CDR2 reads YFSETQ. The CDR3 extends over 14 amino acids. For the CDR3, the DNA is TGCGCCAGCAGCTTGGGGACAGGGGGCAACGAGCAGTACTTC. As protein: CASSLGTGGNEQYF.

The chain carries TRBV30 and TRBJ1-1, with D tentatively TRBD1 (5 bases). This CDR3 is built from 12 residues. Germline CDR1 and CDR2: GTSNPN and SVGIG (reference sequence). The germline V and J ends were trimmed by 2 bases and 4 bases, with 8 bases remaining between them. CDR3 amino acids: CAWSYGATEAFF. The CDR3 DNA is TGTGCCTGGAGTTACGGGGCCACTGAAGCTTTCTTT. The full variable domain, in which reference TRBV30 and TRBJ1-1 provide the parts outside the CDR3, is SQTIHQWPATLVQPVGSPLSLECTVEGTSNPNLYWYRQAAGRGLQLLFYSVGIGQISSEVPQNLSASRPQDRQFILSSKKLLLSDSGFYLCAWSYGATEAFFGQGTRLTVV.

This clonotype has a count of ten or more. The CDR3 nucleotides are TGTGCCAGCCTGCTTGCCGGGCTTACACAAGAGACCCAGTACTTC. Translating gives CASLLAGLTQETQYF. V gene TRBV28 combines with J gene TRBJ2-5, with D uncertain. The CDR3 length is 15 residues. Trimming shortened V by 8 bases and J by 2 bases, and 18 bases separated the two germline ends. Germline loops: CDR1 MDHEN, CDR2 SYDVKM.

The sample holds a few counts of this clonotype. The V and J genes are TRBV3-1 and TRBJ2-7; unclear D gene. The V end was cut by 4 bases, the J end by 0 bases, with 13 bases between. Per the germline V gene, CDR1 is LGHDT and CDR2 is YNNKEL (reference sequence). The CDR3 has 15 residues. CDR3: CASSPGPSSSYEQYF. In nucleotides, the CDR3 is TGTGCCAGCAGCCCCGGCCCGTCTAGCTCCTACGAGCAGTACTTC.